This T cell receptor beta chain was identified during a study of shared clonotypes between healthy human individuals. This clone was observed a handful of times. The antigen is not known. Produced via immunoSEQ multiplex PCR; TCRdb's table is partial and in-frame only. The table includes some 1,100,000 clones, around 78% detected once. CDR1 is GTSNPN and CDR2 is SVGIG in the germline V gene (reference sequence). With 0 bases removed from V and 9 bases from J, the gap between germline ends came to 18 bases. The CDR3 covers 15 residues. The study's findings and limits: A few donors had approximately 4.6% of their naive CD4 clonotypes in common. Non-shared clonotypes were found to have lower generation probabilities than the clonotypes that were shared by all four of the sorted-subset donors.

The sequence came from a man between 18 and 29 years old in good health. Some clones in this sample may be carry-over from other donors' samples. Sequenced material: memory CD4+ T cells from PBMCs. The subset was: CD45RA-negative fraction. The rearrangement uses TRBV30 and TRBJ1-5; D remains unclear. CDR3 bases: TGTGCCTGGAGTGTTAGTGCAGGACGTTTATGGCCCCAGCATTTT. Protein sequence: CAWSVSAGRLWPQHF.